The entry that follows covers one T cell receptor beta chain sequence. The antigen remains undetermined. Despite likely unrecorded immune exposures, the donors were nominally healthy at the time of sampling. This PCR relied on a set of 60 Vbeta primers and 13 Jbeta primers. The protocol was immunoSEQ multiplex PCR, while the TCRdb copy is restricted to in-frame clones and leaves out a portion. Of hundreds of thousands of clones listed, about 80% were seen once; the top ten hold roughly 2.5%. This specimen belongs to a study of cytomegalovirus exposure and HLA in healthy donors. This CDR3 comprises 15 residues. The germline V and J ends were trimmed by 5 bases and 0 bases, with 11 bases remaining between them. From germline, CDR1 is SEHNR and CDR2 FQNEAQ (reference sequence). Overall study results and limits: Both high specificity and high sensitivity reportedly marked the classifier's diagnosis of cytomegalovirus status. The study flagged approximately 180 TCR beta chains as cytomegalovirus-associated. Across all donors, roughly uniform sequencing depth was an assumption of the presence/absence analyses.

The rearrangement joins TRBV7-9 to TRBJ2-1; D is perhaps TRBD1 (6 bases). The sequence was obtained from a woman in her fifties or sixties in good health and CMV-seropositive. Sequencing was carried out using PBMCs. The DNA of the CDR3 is TGTGCCAGCAGCAGCCGGGACACCTCCTACAATGAGCAGTTCTTC. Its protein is CASSSRDTSYNEQFF.